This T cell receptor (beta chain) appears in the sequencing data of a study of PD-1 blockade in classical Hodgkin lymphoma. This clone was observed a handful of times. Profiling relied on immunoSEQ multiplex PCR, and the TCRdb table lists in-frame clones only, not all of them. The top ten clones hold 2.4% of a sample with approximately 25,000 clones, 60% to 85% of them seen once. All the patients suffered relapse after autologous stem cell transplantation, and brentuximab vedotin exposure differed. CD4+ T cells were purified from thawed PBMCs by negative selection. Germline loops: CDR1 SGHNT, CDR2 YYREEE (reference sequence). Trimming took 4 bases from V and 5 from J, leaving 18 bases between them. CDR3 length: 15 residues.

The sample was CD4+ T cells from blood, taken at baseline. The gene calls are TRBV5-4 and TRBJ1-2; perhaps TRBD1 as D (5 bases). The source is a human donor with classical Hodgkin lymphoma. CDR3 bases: TGTGCCAGCAGCCACGGTGTAGGGGTAAAGTATGGCTACACCTTC. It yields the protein CASSHGVGVKYGYTF.